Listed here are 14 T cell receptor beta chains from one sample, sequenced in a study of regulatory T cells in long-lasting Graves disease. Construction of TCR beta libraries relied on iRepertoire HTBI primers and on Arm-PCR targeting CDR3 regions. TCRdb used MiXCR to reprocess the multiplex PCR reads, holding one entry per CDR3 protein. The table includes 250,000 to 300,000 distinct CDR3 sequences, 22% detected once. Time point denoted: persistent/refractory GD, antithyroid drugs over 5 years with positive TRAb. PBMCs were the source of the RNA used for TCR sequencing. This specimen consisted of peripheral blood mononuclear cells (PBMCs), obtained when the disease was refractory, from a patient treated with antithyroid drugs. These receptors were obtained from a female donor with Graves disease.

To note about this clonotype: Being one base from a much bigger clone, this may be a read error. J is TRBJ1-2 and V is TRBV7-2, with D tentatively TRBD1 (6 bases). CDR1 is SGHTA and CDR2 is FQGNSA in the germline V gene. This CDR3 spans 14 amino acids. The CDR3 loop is CASSLVGGGDGCTF. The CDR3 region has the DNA TGTGCCAGCAGCTTAGTTGGAGGGGGGGATGGCTGCACCTTC.

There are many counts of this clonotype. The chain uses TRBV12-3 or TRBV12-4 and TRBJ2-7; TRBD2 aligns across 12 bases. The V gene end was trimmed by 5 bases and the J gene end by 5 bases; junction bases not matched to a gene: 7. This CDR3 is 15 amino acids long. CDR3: CASSPLAGGPNEQYF. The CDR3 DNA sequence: TGTGCCAGCAGTCCCCTAGCGGGAGGGCCAAACGAGCAGTACTTC.

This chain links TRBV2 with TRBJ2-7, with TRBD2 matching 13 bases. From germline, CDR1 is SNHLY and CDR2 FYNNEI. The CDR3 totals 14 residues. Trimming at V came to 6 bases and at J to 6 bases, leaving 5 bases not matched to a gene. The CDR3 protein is CASRGRTSGGEQYF. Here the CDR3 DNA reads TGTGCCAGCAGAGGGAGGACTAGCGGGGGCGAGCAGTACTTC.

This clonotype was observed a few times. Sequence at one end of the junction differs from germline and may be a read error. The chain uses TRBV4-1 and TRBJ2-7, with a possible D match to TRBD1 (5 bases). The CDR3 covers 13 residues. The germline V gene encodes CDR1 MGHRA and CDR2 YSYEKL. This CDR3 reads CASSQGGHYKQYF. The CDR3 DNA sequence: TGCGCCAGCAGCCAAGGGGGCCACTACAAGCAGTACTTC.

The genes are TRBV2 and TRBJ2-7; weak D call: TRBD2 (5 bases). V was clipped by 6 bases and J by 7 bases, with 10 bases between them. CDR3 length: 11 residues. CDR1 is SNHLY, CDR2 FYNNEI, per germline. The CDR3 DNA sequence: TGTGCCAGCAGGGCTTCGGGGGAGCAGTACTTC. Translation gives CASRASGEQYF.

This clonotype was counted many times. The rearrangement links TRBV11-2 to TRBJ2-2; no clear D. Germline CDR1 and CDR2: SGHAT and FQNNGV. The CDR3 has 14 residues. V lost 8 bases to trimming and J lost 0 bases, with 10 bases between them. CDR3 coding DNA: TGTGCCAGCGAGAGTAGGGCGAACACCGGGGAGCTGTTTTTT. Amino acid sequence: CASESRANTGELFF.

CDR3 amino acids: CASSDSGSGTYEQYF. CDR3 DNA sequence: TGTGCCAGCAGCGATAGCGGGAGTGGCACCTACGAGCAGTACTTC. The chain combines TRBV5-6 with TRBJ2-7, with 9 positions matching TRBD2. Trimming cost V 4 bases and J 2 bases; bases outside gene matches: 7. This CDR3 has 15 amino acids. Germline lookup yields CDR1 SGHDT and CDR2 YYEEEE.

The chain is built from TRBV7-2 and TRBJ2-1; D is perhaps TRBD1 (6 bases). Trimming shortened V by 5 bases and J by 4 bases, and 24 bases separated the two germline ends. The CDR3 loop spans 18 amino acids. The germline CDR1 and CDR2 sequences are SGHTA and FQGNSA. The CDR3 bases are TGTGCCAGCAGCCACCCACCTCGCCGGACAGATGTTTACAATGAGCAGTTCTTC. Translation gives CASSHPPRRTDVYNEQFF.

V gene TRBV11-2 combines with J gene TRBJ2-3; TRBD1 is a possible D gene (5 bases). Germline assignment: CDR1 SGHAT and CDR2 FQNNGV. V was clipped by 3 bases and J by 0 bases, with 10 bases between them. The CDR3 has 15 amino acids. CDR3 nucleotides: TGTGCCAGCAGCTTTAGGGGTCGGAGCACAGATACGCAGTATTTT. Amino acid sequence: CASSFRGRSTDTQYF.

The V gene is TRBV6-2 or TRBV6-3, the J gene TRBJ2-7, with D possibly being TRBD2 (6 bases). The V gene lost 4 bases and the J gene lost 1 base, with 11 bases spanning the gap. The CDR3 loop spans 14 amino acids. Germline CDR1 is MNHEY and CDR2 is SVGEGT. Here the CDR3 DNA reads TGTGCCAGCAGTTGGGATGGAGGGTCCTACGAGCAGTACTTC. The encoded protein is CASSWDGGSYEQYF.

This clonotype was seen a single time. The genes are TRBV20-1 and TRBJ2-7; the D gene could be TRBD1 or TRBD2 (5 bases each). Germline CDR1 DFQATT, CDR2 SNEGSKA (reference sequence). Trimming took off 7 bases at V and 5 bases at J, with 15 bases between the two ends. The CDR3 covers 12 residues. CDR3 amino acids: CSVGRGRNEQYF. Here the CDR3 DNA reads TGCAGTGTAGGACGGGGCAGGAACGAGCAGTACTTC.

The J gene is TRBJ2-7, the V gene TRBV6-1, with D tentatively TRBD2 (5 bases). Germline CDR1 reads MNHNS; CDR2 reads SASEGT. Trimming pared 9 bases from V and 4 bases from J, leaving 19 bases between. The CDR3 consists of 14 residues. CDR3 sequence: CASTLARGRYEQYF. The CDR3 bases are TGTGCCAGTACCTTAGCGCGCGGCAGATACGAGCAGTACTTC.

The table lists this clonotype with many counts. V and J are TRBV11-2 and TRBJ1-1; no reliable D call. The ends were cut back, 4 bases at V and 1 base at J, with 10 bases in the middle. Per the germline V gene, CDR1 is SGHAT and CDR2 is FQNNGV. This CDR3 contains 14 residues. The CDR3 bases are TGTGCCAGCAGCTCGATACTAACGAACACTGAAGCTTTCTTT. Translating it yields CASSSILTNTEAFF.

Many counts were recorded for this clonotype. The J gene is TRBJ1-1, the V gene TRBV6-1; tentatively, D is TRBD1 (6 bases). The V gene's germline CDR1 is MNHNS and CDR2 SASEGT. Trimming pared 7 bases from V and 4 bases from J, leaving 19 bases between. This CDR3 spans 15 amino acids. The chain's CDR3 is CASITGRQGITEAFF. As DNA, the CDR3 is TGTGCCAGCATCACCGGGCGCCAGGGGATCACTGAAGCTTTCTTT.